This T cell receptor beta chain comes out of a study of T cell repertoires in cytomegalovirus infection. From the reads, TCRdb called clonotypes with MiXCR, one entry per CDR3 protein. In the table there are some 280,000 distinct CDR3 sequences, about an eighth of which are singletons. The CDR3 runs 16 residues. Trimming left V 6 bases short and J 4 bases short, with 21 bases between. This clonotype appeared a few times. The origin of this receptor is a human donor in good health (CMV status not recorded). Some clones in this sample may be carry-over from other donors' samples. The chain carries TRBV12-3 or TRBV12-4 and TRBJ1-2, with D possibly TRBD1 on 5 matching bases. The sample was PBMCs. The CDR3 nucleotides are TGTGCCAGCAGAGTGCGTGGGGTAGGGACCCCCTATGGCTACACCTTC. It encodes CASRVRGVGTPYGYTF.